This T cell receptor (beta chain) was identified in a study of shared T cell receptors in the human thymus (dated by TCRdb to the early 2020s). Turning to the overall study: The study examined how self-reactive, shared T-cell receptor alpha chains are generated in the human thymus.

The receptor library was made with the immunoSEQ multiplex PCR assay. In its TCRdb copy, this immuneACCESS table keeps in-frame sequences only and misses some clones. Where compared with another copy, unresolved V genes explain less than half of these, and the others have no known cause. This sample is represented by approximately 760,000 clones; approximately 85% of them were singletons. Together, the top ten hold around 0.0099% of the sample. Details on this clone: The antigen it binds to is not known. No qualities accompany the bases; no much larger clone lies one base away.

The germline V gene encodes CDR1 MGHDK and CDR2 SYGVNS. V and J are truncated by 1 base and 4 bases respectively, leaving an intervening sequence of 18 bases. The CDR3 starts with the cysteine, ends with the phenylalanine, and has 17 residues. Just the 51-base CDR3 DNA is kept, in frame starting at base 1. The same sample was also used in a study of human thymus T cells. The second study's authors report: In Finland, the donors were immunologically healthy infants who were having open corrective cardiac surgery for congenital heart defects. The thymus tissue came from surgical resects taken out during corrective cardiac surgery. Biased V and J gene segment usage appeared to be present in both thymic and peripheral blood repertoires. The related research reported highly overlapping thymic TCR repertoires among unrelated individuals. The study characterized TCR alpha and beta repertoires from eight infant thymus samples and a few related peripheral blood samples. The infant donors were about 7 to 250 days old, and the cohort included six or seven males and a couple of females. Thymocytes were freed from the tissue by mechanical means and kept at -70 degrees C as pellets of roughly 8.5-31 million cells. Genomic DNA was extracted from frozen cell pellets with a QIAsymphony instrument. The immunoSEQ multiplex PCR assay was used to amplify the TCRB and TCRAD loci from a standardized amount of quality-controlled genomic DNA. The amplicons spanned the V(D)J region and were long enough to cover the CDR3 and allow V and J genes to be identified. The commercial immunoSEQ service was used to sequence amplicons on an Illumina platform. Primer bias and sequencing errors were corrected as previously described, and TCRAD and TCRB definitions were based on the IMGT database. The repertoires were analysed using immunoSEQ Analyzer 3.0 and VDJTools for basic statistics, V/J segment usage, diversity estimates, rarefaction and pairwise overlap. Diversity was estimated with Chao1, ChaoE, Efron-Thisted, Shannon and inverse Simpson indices, and also on datasets down-sampled to the smallest sample. Repertoire overlap was assessed by strict matching of CDR3 nucleotide sequence, V gene and J gene, and clustering was done by Jaccard-based multidimensional scaling. On average, approximately 800,000 unique TCRB clonotypes were obtained from thymus samples, compared with 75,000 to 90,000 from blood samples.

The clonotype was recovered from a girl in the first two years of life with a congenital heart defect. Donor details come from another sample of the same person, matched by shared clones. The chain couples TRBV25-1 to TRBJ2-3; TRBD1 is perhaps the D gene, given 5 matching bases. The specimen was thymocytes. The nucleotide sequence reads TGTGCCAGCAGTGAATCTCTAGGCAGGGTGGACGCAGATACGCAGTATTTT. It codes for CASSESLGRVDADTQYF.